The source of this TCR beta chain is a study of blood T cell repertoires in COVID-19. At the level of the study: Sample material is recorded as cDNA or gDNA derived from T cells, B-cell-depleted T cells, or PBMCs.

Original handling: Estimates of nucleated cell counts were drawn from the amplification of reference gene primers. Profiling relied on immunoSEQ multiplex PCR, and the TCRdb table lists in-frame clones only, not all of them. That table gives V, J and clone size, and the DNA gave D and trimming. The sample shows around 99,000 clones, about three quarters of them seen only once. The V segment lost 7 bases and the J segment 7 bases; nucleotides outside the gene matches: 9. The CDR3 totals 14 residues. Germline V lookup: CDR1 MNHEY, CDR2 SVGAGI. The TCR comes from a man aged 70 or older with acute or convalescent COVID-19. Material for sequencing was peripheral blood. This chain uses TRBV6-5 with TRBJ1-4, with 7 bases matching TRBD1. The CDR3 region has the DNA TGTGCCAGCAACCCCAGGGGGGCGGCTGAAAAACTGTTTTTT. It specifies CASNPRGAAEKLFF.